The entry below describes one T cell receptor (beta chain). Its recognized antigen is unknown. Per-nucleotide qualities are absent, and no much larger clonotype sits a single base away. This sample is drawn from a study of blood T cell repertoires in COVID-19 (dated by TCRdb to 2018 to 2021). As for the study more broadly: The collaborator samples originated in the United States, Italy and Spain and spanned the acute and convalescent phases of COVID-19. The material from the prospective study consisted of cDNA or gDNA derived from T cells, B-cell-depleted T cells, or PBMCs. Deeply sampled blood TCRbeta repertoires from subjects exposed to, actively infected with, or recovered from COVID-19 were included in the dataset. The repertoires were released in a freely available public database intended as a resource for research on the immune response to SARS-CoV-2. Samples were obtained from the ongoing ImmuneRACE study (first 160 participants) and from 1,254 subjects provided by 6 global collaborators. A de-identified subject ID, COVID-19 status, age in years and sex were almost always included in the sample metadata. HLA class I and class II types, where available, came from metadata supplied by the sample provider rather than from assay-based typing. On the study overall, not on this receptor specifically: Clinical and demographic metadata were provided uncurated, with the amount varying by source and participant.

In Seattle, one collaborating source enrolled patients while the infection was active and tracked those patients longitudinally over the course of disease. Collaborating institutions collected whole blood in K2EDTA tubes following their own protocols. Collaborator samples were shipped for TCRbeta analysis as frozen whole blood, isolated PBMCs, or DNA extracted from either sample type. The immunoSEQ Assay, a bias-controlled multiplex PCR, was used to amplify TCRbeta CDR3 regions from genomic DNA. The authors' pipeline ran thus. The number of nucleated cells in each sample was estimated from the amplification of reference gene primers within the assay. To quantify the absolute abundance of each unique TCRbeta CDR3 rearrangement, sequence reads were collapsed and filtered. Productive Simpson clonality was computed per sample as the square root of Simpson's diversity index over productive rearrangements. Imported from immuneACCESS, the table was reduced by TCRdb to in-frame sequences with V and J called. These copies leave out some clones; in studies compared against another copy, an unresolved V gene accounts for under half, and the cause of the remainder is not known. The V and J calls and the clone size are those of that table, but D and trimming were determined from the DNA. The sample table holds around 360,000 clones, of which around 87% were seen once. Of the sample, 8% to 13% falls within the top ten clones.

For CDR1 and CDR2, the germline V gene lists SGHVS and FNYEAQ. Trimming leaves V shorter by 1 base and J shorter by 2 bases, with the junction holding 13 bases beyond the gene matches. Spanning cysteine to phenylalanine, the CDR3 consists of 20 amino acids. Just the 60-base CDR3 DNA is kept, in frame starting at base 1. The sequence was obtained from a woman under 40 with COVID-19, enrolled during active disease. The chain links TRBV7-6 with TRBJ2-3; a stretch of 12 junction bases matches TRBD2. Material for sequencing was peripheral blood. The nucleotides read TGTGCCAGCAGCTTAGGTGCCCTAGCGGGAGGGCCGAGGGACACAGATACGCAGTATTTT. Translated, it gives CASSLGALAGGPRDTDTQYF.